This is a list of T cell receptor beta chains from one sample in a study of blood T cell repertoires in COVID-19. The protocol was immunoSEQ multiplex PCR, while the TCRdb copy is restricted to in-frame clones and leaves out a portion. The sample carries approximately 500,000 clones, approximately 91% recorded once. The sequencing input was peripheral blood. All receptors derive from a woman between 45 and 60 years old with COVID-19, enrolled during active disease. The CDR3 runs from the conserved cysteine through the conserved F or W. Fields, in order: clone size, V gene, J gene, CDR3 protein. Clone size is not always given. Where it is, it says once, few, many or a class for expanded clones.

clone size: NA; V gene: TRBV7-6; J gene: TRBJ1-5; CDR3 protein: CASSLAGGRDQPQHF
clone size: NA; V gene: TRBV9; J gene: TRBJ2-3; CDR3 protein: CASSQRQGQREDTQYF
clone size: NA; V gene: TRBV19; J gene: TRBJ1-1; CDR3 protein: CASSTHRGTEAFF
clone size: NA; V gene: TRBV7-6; J gene: TRBJ2-3; CDR3 protein: CASSLARQGLSDTQYF
clone size: NA; V gene: TRBV9; J gene: TRBJ1-1; CDR3 protein: CASSDPVGTDGTEAFF
clone size: NA; V gene: TRBV27; J gene: TRBJ1-2; CDR3 protein: CATGTGGNYGYTF
clone size: NA; V gene: TRBV29-1; J gene: TRBJ1-1; CDR3 protein: CSVNQGTEAFF
clone size: NA; V gene: TRBV27; J gene: TRBJ2-2; CDR3 protein: CATAAGANTGELFF
clone size: NA; V gene: TRBV27; J gene: TRBJ1-3; CDR3 protein: CASSLRDRDGNTIYF
clone size: once; V gene: TRBV14; J gene: TRBJ1-5; CDR3 protein: CASSLHNQPQHF
clone size: NA; V gene: TRBV19; J gene: TRBJ2-3; CDR3 protein: CASSIWTGVADTQYF
clone size: NA; V gene: TRBV12-3/TRBV12-4; J gene: TRBJ2-3; CDR3 protein: CASSLGVTDTQYF
clone size: NA; V gene: TRBV30; J gene: TRBJ1-6; CDR3 protein: CAWQDSYNSPLHF
clone size: NA; V gene: TRBV2; J gene: TRBJ2-3; CDR3 protein: CASSEDPPGGFSTDTQYF
clone size: NA; V gene: TRBV14; J gene: TRBJ2-2; CDR3 protein: CASSQFTGAAGELFF
clone size: NA; V gene: TRBV5-1; J gene: TRBJ1-1; CDR3 protein: CASRGGGNTEAFF
clone size: once; V gene: TRBV5-6; J gene: TRBJ1-1; CDR3 protein: CASSSLSEAFF
clone size: NA; V gene: TRBV3-1/TRBV3-2; J gene: TRBJ1-6; CDR3 protein: CASGKLEGTGSYNSPLHF
clone size: NA; V gene: TRBV25-1; J gene: TRBJ1-1; CDR3 protein: CASSEGGMNTEAFF
clone size: NA; V gene: TRBV3-1/TRBV3-2; J gene: TRBJ1-2; CDR3 protein: CASSPGQAAGYTF
clone size: once; V gene: TRBV5-1; J gene: TRBJ1-2; CDR3 protein: CASSSDRANYGYTF
clone size: NA; V gene: TRBV6-6; J gene: TRBJ1-5; CDR3 protein: CASSYEGRRQPQHF
clone size: NA; V gene: TRBV10-3; J gene: TRBJ1-1; CDR3 protein: CAISEPNRGTGTEAFF
clone size: NA; V gene: TRBV4-1; J gene: TRBJ1-5; CDR3 protein: CASSLRVVQGDQPQHF
clone size: NA; V gene: TRBV6-5; J gene: TRBJ2-2; CDR3 protein: CASSSTVPGELFF
clone size: once; V gene: TRBV28; J gene: TRBJ2-3; CDR3 protein: CASRRTPLGTDTQYF
clone size: NA; V gene: TRBV4-2; J gene: TRBJ1-2; CDR3 protein: CASIPTQAWTYYGYTF
clone size: NA; V gene: TRBV5-4; J gene: TRBJ2-3; CDR3 protein: CASSSPGGTWTDTQYF
clone size: NA; V gene: TRBV6-1; J gene: TRBJ2-7; CDR3 protein: CASSEAEGSSYEQYF
clone size: NA; V gene: TRBV28; J gene: TRBJ1-2; CDR3 protein: CASSRDRRDYGYTF
clone size: NA; V gene: TRBV5-1; J gene: TRBJ1-6; CDR3 protein: CASSFVEGLNSPLHF
clone size: NA; V gene: TRBV6-5; J gene: TRBJ2-3; CDR3 protein: CASSLEGQGADTQYF
clone size: NA; V gene: TRBV9; J gene: TRBJ2-5; CDR3 protein: CASSAPRTSGGSPPGTQYF
clone size: once; V gene: TRBV6-6; J gene: TRBJ2-7; CDR3 protein: CASSYSSGQEQYF